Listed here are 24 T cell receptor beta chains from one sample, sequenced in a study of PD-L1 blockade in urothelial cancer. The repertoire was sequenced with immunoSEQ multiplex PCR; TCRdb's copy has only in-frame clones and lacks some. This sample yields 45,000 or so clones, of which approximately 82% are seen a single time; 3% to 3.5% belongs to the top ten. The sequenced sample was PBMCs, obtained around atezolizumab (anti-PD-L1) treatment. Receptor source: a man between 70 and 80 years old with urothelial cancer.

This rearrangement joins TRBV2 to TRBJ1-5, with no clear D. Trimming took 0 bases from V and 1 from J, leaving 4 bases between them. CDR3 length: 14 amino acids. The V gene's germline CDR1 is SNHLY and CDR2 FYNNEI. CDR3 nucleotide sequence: TGTGCCAGCAGTGAAGCCAGGAGCAATCAGCCCCAGCATTTT. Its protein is CASSEARSNQPQHF.

The CDR3 protein is CASARGQGNGDTEAFF. CDR3 coding DNA: TGTGCTAGTGCCCGGGGACAGGGAAACGGTGACACTGAAGCTTTCTTT. The V gene is TRBV12-5, the J gene TRBJ1-1, with 9 bases lining up with TRBD1. The CDR3 sequence is 16 residues long. CDR1 is LGHNT and CDR2 is FRNRAP in the germline V gene. Unmatched junction bases numbered 12, after V lost 7 bases and J lost 3 bases.

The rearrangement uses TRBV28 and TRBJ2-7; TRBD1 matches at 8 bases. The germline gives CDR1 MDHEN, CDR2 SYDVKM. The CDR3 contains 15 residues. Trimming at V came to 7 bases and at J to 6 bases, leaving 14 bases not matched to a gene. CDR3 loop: CASTPGTGLRGEQYF. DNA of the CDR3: TGTGCCAGCACCCCGGGGACAGGCCTACGGGGCGAGCAGTACTTC.

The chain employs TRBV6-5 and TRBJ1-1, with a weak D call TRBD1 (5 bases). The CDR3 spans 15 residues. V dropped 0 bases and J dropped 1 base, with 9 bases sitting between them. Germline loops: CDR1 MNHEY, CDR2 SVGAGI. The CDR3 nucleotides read TGTGCCAGCAGTTACTCTCCAGGGTGGAACACTGAAGCTTTCTTT. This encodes CASSYSPGWNTEAFF.

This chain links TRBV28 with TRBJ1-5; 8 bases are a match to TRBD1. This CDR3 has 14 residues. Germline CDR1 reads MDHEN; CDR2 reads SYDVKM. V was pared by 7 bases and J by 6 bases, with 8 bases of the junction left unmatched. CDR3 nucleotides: TGTGCCAGCACCGCTGACAGGGGTGCTCAGCCCCAGCATTTT. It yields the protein CASTADRGAQPQHF. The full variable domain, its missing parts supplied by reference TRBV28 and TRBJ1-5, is DVKVTQSSRYLVKRTGEKVFLECVQDMDHENMFWYRQDPGLGLRLIYFSYDVKMKEKGDIPEGYSVSREKKERFSLILESASTNQTSMYLCASTADRGAQPQHFGDGTRLSIL.

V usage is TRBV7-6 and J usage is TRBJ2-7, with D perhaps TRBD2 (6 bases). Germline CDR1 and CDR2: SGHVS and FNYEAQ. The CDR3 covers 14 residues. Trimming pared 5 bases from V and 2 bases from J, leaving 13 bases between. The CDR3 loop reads CASSDFGGPYEQYF. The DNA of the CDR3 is TGTGCCAGCAGCGACTTTGGAGGGCCCTACGAGCAGTACTTC.

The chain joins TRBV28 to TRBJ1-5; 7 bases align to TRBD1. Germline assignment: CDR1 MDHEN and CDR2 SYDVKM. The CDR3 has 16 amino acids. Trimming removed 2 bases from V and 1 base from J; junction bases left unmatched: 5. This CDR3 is CASSLRQTGSNQPQHF. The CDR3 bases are TGTGCCAGCAGTTTACGGCAGACAGGGAGCAATCAGCCCCAGCATTTT.

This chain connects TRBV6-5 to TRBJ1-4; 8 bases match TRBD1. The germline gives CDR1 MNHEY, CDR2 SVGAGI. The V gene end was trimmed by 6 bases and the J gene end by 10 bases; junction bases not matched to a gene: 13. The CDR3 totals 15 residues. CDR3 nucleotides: TGTGCCAGCAGACCCGCAGGGGGCGATCGGGGAAAACTGTTTTTT. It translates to CASRPAGGDRGKLFF.

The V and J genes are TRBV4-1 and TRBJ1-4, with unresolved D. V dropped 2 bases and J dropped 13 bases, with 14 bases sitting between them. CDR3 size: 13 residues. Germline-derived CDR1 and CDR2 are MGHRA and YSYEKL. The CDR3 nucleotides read TGCGCCAGCAGCCAAATAGGCCTACAGATACTGTTTTTT. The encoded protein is CASSQIGLQILFF.

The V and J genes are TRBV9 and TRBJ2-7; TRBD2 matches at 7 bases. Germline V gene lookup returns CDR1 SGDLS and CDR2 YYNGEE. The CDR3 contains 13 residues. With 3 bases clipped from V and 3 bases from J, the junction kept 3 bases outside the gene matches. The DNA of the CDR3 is TGTGCCAGCAGCGAGGGCGGGGGCTACGAGCAGTACTTC. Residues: CASSEGGGYEQYF.

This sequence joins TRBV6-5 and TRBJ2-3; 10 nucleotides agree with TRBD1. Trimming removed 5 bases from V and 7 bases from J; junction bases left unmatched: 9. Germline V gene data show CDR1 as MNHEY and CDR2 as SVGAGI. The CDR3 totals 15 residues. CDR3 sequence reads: CASSRPGTGENTQYF. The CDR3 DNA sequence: TGTGCCAGCAGTCGCCCCGGGACAGGGGAAAATACGCAGTATTTT.

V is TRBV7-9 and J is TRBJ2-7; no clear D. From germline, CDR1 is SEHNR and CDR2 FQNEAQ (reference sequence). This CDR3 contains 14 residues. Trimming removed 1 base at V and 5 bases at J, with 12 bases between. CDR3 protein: CASSLVATSNEQYF. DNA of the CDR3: TGTGCCAGCAGCTTAGTAGCAACGTCAAACGAGCAGTACTTC.

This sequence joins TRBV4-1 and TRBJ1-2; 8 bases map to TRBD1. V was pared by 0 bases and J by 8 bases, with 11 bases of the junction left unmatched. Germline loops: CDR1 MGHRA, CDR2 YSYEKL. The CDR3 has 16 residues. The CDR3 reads CASSQEEGQGSRGYTF. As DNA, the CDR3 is TGCGCCAGCAGCCAAGAGGAAGGACAGGGTTCACGCGGCTACACCTTC.

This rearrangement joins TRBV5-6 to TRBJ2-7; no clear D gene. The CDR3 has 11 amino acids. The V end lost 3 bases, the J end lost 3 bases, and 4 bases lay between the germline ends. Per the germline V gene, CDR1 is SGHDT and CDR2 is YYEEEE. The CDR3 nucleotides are TGTGCCAGCAGCTATTACTACGAGCAGTACTTC. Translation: CASSYYYEQYF.

For the CDR3, the DNA is TGTGCCAGCAGACCCTCGGGACAGAGCTATGGCTACACCTTC. This sequence encodes CASRPSGQSYGYTF. The chain combines TRBV6-5 with TRBJ1-2; 7 bases are a match to TRBD1. CDR3 length: 14 residues. With 6 bases clipped from V and 4 bases from J, the junction kept 8 bases outside the gene matches. Germline-derived CDR1 and CDR2 are MNHEY and SVGAGI.

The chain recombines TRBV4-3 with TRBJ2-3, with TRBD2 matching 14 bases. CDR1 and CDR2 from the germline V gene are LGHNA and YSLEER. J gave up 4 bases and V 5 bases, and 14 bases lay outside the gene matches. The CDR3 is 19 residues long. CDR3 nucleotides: TGCGCCAGCAGCGTTTCGGACGGGACTAGCGGGGGAGGGGCAGATACGCAGTATTTT. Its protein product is CASSVSDGTSGGGADTQYF.

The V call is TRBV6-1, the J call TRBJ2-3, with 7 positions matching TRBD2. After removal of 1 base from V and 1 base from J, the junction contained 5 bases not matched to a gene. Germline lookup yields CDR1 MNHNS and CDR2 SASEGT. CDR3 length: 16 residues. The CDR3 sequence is CASSEGEGGGTDTQYF. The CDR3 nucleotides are TGTGCCAGCAGTGAAGGTGAGGGAGGGGGCACAGATACGCAGTATTTT.

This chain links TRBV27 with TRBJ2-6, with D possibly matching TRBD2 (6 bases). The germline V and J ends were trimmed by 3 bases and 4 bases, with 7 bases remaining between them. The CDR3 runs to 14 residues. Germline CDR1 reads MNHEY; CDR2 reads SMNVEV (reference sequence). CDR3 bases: TGTGCCAGCAGTTTTCGGGGGGGGGCCAACGTCCTGACTTTC. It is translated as CASSFRGGANVLTF.

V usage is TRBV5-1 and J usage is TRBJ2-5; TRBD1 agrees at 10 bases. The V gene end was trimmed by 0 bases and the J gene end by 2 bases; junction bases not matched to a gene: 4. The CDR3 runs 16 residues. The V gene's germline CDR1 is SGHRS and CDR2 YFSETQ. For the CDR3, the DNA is TGCGCCAGCAGCTTGGGAGACAGGGGGCGTCAAGAGACCCAGTACTTC. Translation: CASSLGDRGRQETQYF.

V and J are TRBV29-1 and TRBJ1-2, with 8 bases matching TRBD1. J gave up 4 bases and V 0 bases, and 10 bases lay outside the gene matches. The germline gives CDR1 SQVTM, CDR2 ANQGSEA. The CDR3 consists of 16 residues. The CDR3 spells CSVEDFVPGGFYGYTF. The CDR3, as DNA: TGCAGCGTTGAAGATTTCGTGCCAGGGGGCTTCTATGGCTACACCTTC.

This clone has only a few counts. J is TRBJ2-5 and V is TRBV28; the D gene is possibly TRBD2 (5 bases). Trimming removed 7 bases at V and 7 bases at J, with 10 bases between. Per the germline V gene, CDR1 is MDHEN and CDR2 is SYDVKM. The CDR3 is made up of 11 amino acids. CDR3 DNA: TGTGCCAGCAATGATCGGGGGACCCAGTACTTC. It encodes CASNDRGTQYF.

The CDR3 bases are TGCGCCAGCAGCCAAGTTGTAAATGAGCAGTTCTTC. Its translation is CASSQVVNEQFF. The gene calls are TRBV4-1 and TRBJ2-1; D is ambiguous. The germline V gene has CDR1 MGHRA and CDR2 YSYEKL. V lost 1 base, J lost 7 bases, and 5 bases lay in between. The CDR3 contains 12 residues.

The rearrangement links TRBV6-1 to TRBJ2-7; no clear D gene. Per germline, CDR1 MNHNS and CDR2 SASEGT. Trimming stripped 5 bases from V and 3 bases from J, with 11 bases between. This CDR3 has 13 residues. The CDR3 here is CASSTRRFYEQYF. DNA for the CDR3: TGTGCCAGCAGTACTCGGAGATTCTACGAGCAGTACTTC.

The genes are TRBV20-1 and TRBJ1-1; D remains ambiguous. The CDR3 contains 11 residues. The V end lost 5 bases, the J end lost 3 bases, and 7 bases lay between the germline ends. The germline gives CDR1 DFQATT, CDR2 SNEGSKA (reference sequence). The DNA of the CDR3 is TGCAGTGCTCCGTCGGACACTGAAGCTTTCTTT. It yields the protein CSAPSDTEAFF.